One and the same sample provided the 16 T cell receptor beta chains below, sequenced in a study of shared clonotypes between healthy human individuals. Generated by immunoSEQ multiplex PCR, the TCRdb table keeps only in-frame clones and is missing some. Counted here are some 900,000 clones, approximately 80% occurring once; the ten biggest clones make up over 1.3%. Sequencing was carried out using memory CD4+ T cells sorted from blood. Subset: CD45RA-negative fraction. The receptors were sampled from a man aged 18 to 29 in good health.

Details on this clone: Additional DNA sequences in this sample encode the identical CDR3. CDR3 in amino acids: CASSLQGAGNTIYF. For the CDR3, the DNA is TGTGCCAGCAGCTTACAGGGTGCTGGAAACACCATATATTTT. The gene calls are TRBV5-4 and TRBJ1-3; a weak D match, TRBD1 (6 bases). The CDR3 is made up of 14 amino acids. Germline V lookup: CDR1 SGHNT, CDR2 YYREEE (reference sequence). Between the trimmed V and J ends, which lost 2 bases and 2 bases, there was a span of 8 bases.

This chain joins TRBV7-3 and TRBJ1-2; a weak D match, TRBD1 (6 bases). Per germline, CDR1 SGHTA and CDR2 FQGTGA. The CDR3 consists of 15 residues. Trimming removed 5 bases from V and 7 bases from J, with 20 bases in between. CDR3 DNA sequence: TGTGCCAGCAGCCCAAGTTGGGGGCAGGATAGTGGCTACACCTTC. Amino acids: CASSPSWGQDSGYTF.

This chain uses TRBV6-1 with TRBJ2-1, with TRBD1 identical over 8 bases. The V gene's germline CDR1 is MNHNS and CDR2 SASEGT. The CDR3 consists of 15 residues. Trimming at V came to 6 bases and at J to 7 bases, leaving 11 bases not matched to a gene. The CDR3 loop is CASSSGGAGENEQFF. In nucleotides, the CDR3 is TGTGCCAGCAGCTCAGGGGGCGCAGGTGAGAATGAGCAGTTCTTC.

The chain employs TRBV5-4 and TRBJ1-3; D may be TRBD1 (6 bases). V lost 0 bases to trimming and J lost 0 bases, with 13 bases between them. Germline V gives CDR1 SGHNT, CDR2 YYREEE (reference sequence). The CDR3 runs to 17 residues. The CDR3 sequence: CASSLDPHRASGNTIYF. In DNA form, the CDR3 reads TGTGCCAGCAGCTTGGATCCCCACAGGGCCTCTGGAAACACCATATATTTT. Complete variable domain (other parts from reference TRBV5-4 and TRBJ1-3): ETGVTQSPTHLIKTRGQQVTLRCSSQSGHNTVSWYQQALGQGPQFIFQYYREEENGRGNFPPRFSGLQFPNYSSELNVNALELDDSALYLCASSLDPHRASGNTIYFGEGSWLTVV.

There are a few counts of this clone. The V call is TRBV19, the J call TRBJ1-1; no definite D call. This CDR3 spans 13 amino acids. The V and J ends lost 7 bases and 1 base respectively, with 10 bases between them. Germline V CDR1 and CDR2: LNHDA, SQIVND (reference sequence). The CDR3 DNA reads as TGTGCCAGTATAAACGTACCGAACACTGAAGCTTTCTTT. Its protein product is CASINVPNTEAFF.

This sequence joins TRBV5-6 and TRBJ2-3; tentative D call: TRBD2 (6 bases). The CDR3 runs to 16 residues. Germline-derived CDR1 and CDR2 are SGHDT and YYEEEE. Deletions cut 1 base from V and 2 bases from J, with 14 bases between. The CDR3 bases are TGTGCCAGCAGCTTGTTACTGGGCGGGGACACAGATACGCAGTATTTT. Translating gives CASSLLLGGDTDTQYF.

This clone was seen once. The chain combines TRBV2 with TRBJ1-3; D remains ambiguous. CDR1 and CDR2 from the germline V gene are SNHLY and FYNNEI. This CDR3 has 16 amino acids. The germline V and J ends were trimmed by 4 bases and 0 bases, with 13 bases remaining between them. CDR3 bases: TGTGCCAGCAGTGTATTCCCAAGTGGCTCTGGAAACACCATATATTTT. Protein product: CASSVFPSGSGNTIYF.

This chain joins TRBV9 and TRBJ2-3, with TRBD2 matching over 9 bases. Germline CDR1 reads SGDLS; CDR2 reads YYNGEE. CDR3 length: 15 residues. V was pared by 3 bases and J by 2 bases, with 4 bases of the junction left unmatched. The CDR3 region has the DNA TGTGCCAGCAGCGCCGGGACTAGCAACACAGATACGCAGTATTTT. This sequence encodes CASSAGTSNTDTQYF. Together with reference TRBV9 and TRBJ2-3, the CDR3 gives the full variable domain: DSGVTQTPKHLITATGQRVTLRCSPRSGDLSVYWYQQSLDQGLQFLIQYYNGEERAKGNILERFSAQQFPDLHSELNLSSLELGDSALYFCASSAGTSNTDTQYFGPGTRLTVL.

The J gene is TRBJ1-4, the V gene TRBV5-6; tentatively, D is TRBD1 (6 bases). This CDR3 contains 16 residues. V lost 5 bases, J lost 3 bases, and 17 bases lay in between. The germline V gene encodes CDR1 SGHDT and CDR2 YYEEEE. CDR3 loop: CASRLRQPGANEKLFF. The CDR3, as DNA: TGTGCCAGCAGACTTCGACAGCCAGGGGCTAATGAAAAACTGTTTTTT.

V gene TRBV7-2 combines with J gene TRBJ1-6, with D hard to call. V shed 4 bases and J shed 0 bases, with 16 bases lying between them. Germline V gene sequence: CDR1 SGHTA, CDR2 FQGNSA. CDR3 length equals 18 residues. The CDR3 region is CASSSGFVGSSYNSPLHF. CDR3 in DNA: TGTGCCAGCAGCTCCGGGTTCGTCGGGAGCTCCTATAATTCACCCCTCCACTTT. Using reference TRBV7-2 and TRBJ1-6 for the parts outside the CDR3, the full variable domain is GAGVSQSPSNKVTEKGKDVELRCDPISGHTALYWYRQSLGQGLEFLIYFQGNSAPDKSGLPSDRFSAERTGGSVSTLTIQRTQQEDSAVYLCASSSGFVGSSYNSPLHFGNGTRLTVT.

This clone was picked up one time. The chain recombines TRBV7-9 with TRBJ2-3; D not resolved. The CDR3 extends over 13 amino acids. Trimming stripped 0 bases from V and 6 bases from J, with 7 bases between. Germline V gives CDR1 SEHNR, CDR2 FQNEAQ (reference sequence). The CDR3 region has the DNA TGTGCCAGCAGCTTAGCGGGTGGGGATACGCAGTATTTT. Amino acids: CASSLAGGDTQYF.

With regard to this clone: This specimen includes other DNA sequences encoding the same CDR3. This rearrangement joins TRBV11-3 to TRBJ2-5, with 10 bases that match TRBD1. Germline trimming cut 5 bases from V and 5 bases from J; bases unmatched to any gene: 2. CDR1 and CDR2 from the germline V gene are SGHNT and YENEEA. CDR3 length equals 13 residues. The CDR3 here is CASSRDRGETQYF. The CDR3 DNA reads as TGTGCCAGCAGCCGGGACAGGGGTGAGACCCAGTACTTC.

This chain links TRBV5-6 with TRBJ1-1; D gene uncertain. The germline V gene has CDR1 SGHDT and CDR2 YYEEEE. Trimming stripped 0 bases from V and 0 bases from J, with 12 bases between. The CDR3 sequence is 16 residues long. This chain's CDR3 is CASSLGSARLNTEAFF. CDR3 nucleotide sequence: TGTGCCAGCAGCTTGGGCTCCGCACGTCTGAACACTGAAGCTTTCTTT. The entire variable domain, with the rest obtained from reference TRBV5-6 and TRBJ1-1, is as follows: DAGVTQSPTHLIKTRGQQVTLRCSPKSGHDTVSWYQQALGQGPQFIFQYYEEEERQRGNFPDRFSGHQFPNYSSELNVNALLLGDSALYLCASSLGSARLNTEAFFGQGTRLTVV.

This clone was found a few times. This chain joins TRBV2 and TRBJ2-6; D call uncertain. Deletions cut 5 bases from V and 0 bases from J, with 5 bases between. Germline lookup yields CDR1 SNHLY and CDR2 FYNNEI. CDR3 length: 14 amino acids. The CDR3 sequence is CASSRSSGANVLTF. CDR3 nucleotide sequence: TGTGCCAGCAGTCGAAGCTCTGGGGCCAACGTCCTGACTTTC.

CDR3 amino acids: CAWSYGGGQPYEQYF. The CDR3, as DNA: TGTGCCTGGAGTTATGGAGGGGGCCAGCCCTACGAGCAGTACTTC. This chain connects TRBV30 to TRBJ2-5; a weak D match, TRBD1 (7 bases). The J call may be faulty, since TRBJ2-7 better matches the DNA end. There are 15 residues in the CDR3. CDR1 and CDR2 from the germline V gene are GTSNPN and SVGIG (reference sequence).

The chain joins TRBV4-3 to TRBJ2-7, with 7 positions matching TRBD2. Germline CDR1 is LGHNA and CDR2 is YSLEER. CDR3 length equals 16 residues. With V trimmed by 0 bases and J by 2 bases, 7 bases remained unmatched. The CDR3 DNA is TGCGCCAGCAGCCAAGATACCGGGACTAATGCCTACGAGCAGTACTTC. This sequence encodes CASSQDTGTNAYEQYF.